Listed below are T cell receptor beta chains from one sample, sequenced in a study of tumor-infiltrating lymphocytes in primary liver carcinoma. A single record per CDR3 protein comes from TCRdb applying MiXCR to the multiplex PCR reads. The sample yields about 43,000 distinct CDR3 sequences, about three quarters seen once. Sample: liver tumor tissue from sampling region 2. Every receptor here comes from a man aged 35-49 years with primary liver carcinoma and hepatitis B virus infection. Each CDR3 is given with its conserved first and last residue. A D gene is named only where the DNA matches it firmly. Not all rows give a size; the values are once, few, many and, for expanded clones, a class.

size,V,J,D,DNA,CDR3
.,TRBV4-3,TRBJ2-5,.,TGCGCCAGCAGCCAAGGGGACGCCAGAACGACCCAGTACTTC,CASSQGDARTTQYF
.,TRBV10-3,TRBJ2-7,TRBD2,TGTGCCATCAGTGAGTCGGCTAGCGGGATCGACAAGCAATACTTC,CAISESASGIDKQYF
.,TRBV5-1,TRBJ2-3,.,TGCGCCAGCAGTTTGGACGGGAGCTGGGATAGGCAGTATTTT,CASSLDGSWDRQYF
.,TRBV29-1,TRBJ1-2,.,TGCACAGTCAAGTTTGGACAGTCGATCTATGGCTACATCTTC,CTVKFGQSIYGYIF
once,TRBV14,TRBJ1-5,.,TGTGCCAGCAGCCGAGGACGTGATCAGCCCCAGCATTTT,CASSRGRDQPQHF
.,TRBV29-1,TRBJ2-7,.,TGCAGCGCCGGGGACCCTATGGGGGAGCAGTCCTTC,CSAGDPMGEQSF
.,TRBV6-2/TRBV6-3,TRBJ2-3,.,TGTGCCAGCAACAGGGTCTGGGCGTCAGATAGGCAGTATTTT,CASNRVWASDRQYF
.,TRBV11-2,TRBJ2-2,.,TGTACCAGCAGCACATACTCGGACACTGGGGAGCTGTTTTTC,CTSSTYSDTGELFF
few,TRBV29-1,TRBJ2-1,TRBD2,TGCAGTGCTTCAAAGGAGGGCGGGAGGGCTAGTGAGCAGTTCTTC,CSASKEGGRASEQFF
.,TRBV29-1,TRBJ2-6,.,TGCAGCGTTATCTGCCGCCTCGCTGGGGTCAACGTCCTGACTTTC,CSVICRLAGVNVLTF
.,TRBV4-3,TRBJ1-1,.,TGCGCCAGCAGCCAAGATATTAAGAACACTGAAGTTATCTTT,CASSQDIKNTEVIF
medium-sized,TRBV28,TRBJ2-1,TRBD2,TGTGCCAGCATCCCCCCGGAGCGGGGGGGCTACAATGAGCAGTTCTTC,CASIPPERGGYNEQFF
medium-sized,TRBV6-2/TRBV6-3,TRBJ1-5,TRBD1,TGTGCCAGCAGGGACACAGGGGGCGAAGAGCCCCAGCATTTT,CASRDTGGEEPQHF
many,TRBV12-3/TRBV12-4,TRBJ2-5,.,TGTGCCAGCAGTTTAGGGGATGGAGAGACCCAGTACTTC,CASSLGDGETQYF
.,TRBV12-3/TRBV12-4,TRBJ2-5,.,TGTGCCCGCAGTTTACTACAAGAGGCCCAGTACTTC,CARSLLQEAQYF
many,TRBV28,TRBJ1-4,.,TGTGCCAGCAGTCCGCCGACGGGAGGCGAAAAACTGTTTTTT,CASSPPTGGEKLFF
.,TRBV5-1,TRBJ2-5,TRBD2,TGCGCCAGCAGCCTGGGACTAGCGGAAGAGGAGACCCAGTACTTC,CASSLGLAEEETQYF
.,TRBV5-1,TRBJ2-2,.,TGCACCGGCAGCTTGGAAACAGTGGGTAACACCGGGGAGCTGTTTTTT,CTGSLETVGNTGELFF